Shown below are 16 T cell receptor beta chains from a single sample sequenced in a study of shared clonotypes between healthy human individuals. This table comes from immunoSEQ multiplex PCR, and its TCRdb copy is limited to in-frame clones, with some not included. Of 2 million to 2.5 million clones listed, more than 85% are singletons. The sequencing sample was made of naive CD4+ T cells from PBMCs. Documented subset: CD45RA+ positively selected. These receptor sequences come from a man between 18 and 35 years old in good health. Some clones in this sample may be carry-over from other donors' samples.

This clone was seen a single time. At the DNA level, this CDR3 is encoded by other sequences in the same sample as well. The rearrangement joins TRBV27 to TRBJ2-5; D is uncertain. The V end lost 6 bases, the J end lost 1 base, and 9 bases lay between the germline ends. This CDR3 region has 13 residues. Germline CDR1 is MNHEY and CDR2 is SMNVEV (reference sequence). CDR3 in DNA: TGTGCCAGCAGCCCCAGGAGCCAAGAGACCCAGTACTTC. Translated, it gives CASSPRSQETQYF.

The chain is built from TRBV2 and TRBJ1-1; unclear D gene. CDR3 size: 15 residues. Per germline, CDR1 SNHLY and CDR2 FYNNEI. V lost 8 bases to trimming and J lost 1 base, with 17 bases between them. The CDR3 loop is CASLGLLLANTEAFF. CDR3 sequence (DNA): TGTGCCAGCCTCGGCCTTCTGTTGGCGAACACTGAAGCTTTCTTT.

J is TRBJ2-3 and V is TRBV11-2; 8 bases map to TRBD2. V dropped 5 bases and J dropped 6; count of bases not matched to a gene: 10. Germline V gene data show CDR1 as SGHAT and CDR2 as FQNNGV. CDR3 length: 15 amino acids. The CDR3 DNA reads as TGTGCCAGCAGCCGGGGGGGACGGGTCCGGGATACGCAGTATTTT. Translated: CASSRGGRVRDTQYF.

The chain carries TRBV5-4 and TRBJ1-2; the D is unclear. The CDR3 loop spans 13 amino acids. CDR1 SGHNT and CDR2 YYREEE come from the germline V gene (reference sequence). V lost 0 bases, J lost 3 bases, and 6 bases lay in between. This CDR3 reads CASSLVRDYGYTF. CDR3 nucleotide sequence: TGTGCCAGCAGCTTGGTTAGGGACTATGGCTACACCTTC.

The chain links TRBV7-2 to TRBJ2-3, with D unclear. Germline CDR1 SGHTA, CDR2 FQGNSA. Between the trimmed V and J ends, which lost 1 base and 3 bases, there was a span of 14 bases. There are 16 residues in the CDR3. The CDR3 region is CASSLVGSPQTDTQYF. Written as DNA, the CDR3 is TGTGCCAGCAGCTTAGTTGGCTCTCCGCAGACAGATACGCAGTATTTT.

This clone has a single count. This sample also contains other DNA sequences that code for the same CDR3. The chain carries TRBV7-9 and TRBJ1-4; maybe TRBD1 (6 bases). There are 14 residues in the CDR3. Per germline, CDR1 SEHNR and CDR2 FQNEAQ (reference sequence). V gave up 1 base and J gave up 4 bases, with 7 bases separating them. CDR3 coding DNA: TGTGCCAGCAGCTTAGACAGGGATAATGAAAAACTGTTTTTT. The encoded protein is CASSLDRDNEKLFF.

The genes are TRBV5-4 and TRBJ2-3; D might be TRBD1 (6 bases). V was trimmed by 4 bases and J by 4 bases, leaving 16 bases between them. CDR3 length: 15 amino acids. Germline assignment: CDR1 SGHNT and CDR2 YYREEE (reference sequence). CDR3 DNA sequence: TGTGCCAGCAGCAAAACCAGCAGGGGACCAGATACGCAGTATTTT. Translated: CASSKTSRGPDTQYF.

The chain links TRBV5-5 to TRBJ2-7; a weak D match, TRBD2 (6 bases). This CDR3 is built from 14 residues. V lost 0 bases and J 3 bases, leaving 10 bases between the germline ends. Germline lookup yields CDR1 SGHKS and CDR2 YYEKEE (reference sequence). CDR3 coding DNA: TGTGCCAGCAGCTTGGAGGAGGGAGGCTACGAGCAGTACTTC. Its protein is CASSLEEGGYEQYF.

The chain is built from TRBV7-8 and TRBJ2-1; D not resolved. Per germline, CDR1 SGHVS and CDR2 FQNEAQ. V was cut by 5 bases and J by 7 bases, with 12 bases left in between. There are 13 residues in the CDR3. The DNA for the CDR3 is TGTGCCAGCAGCCCACTTCATTGGAATGAGCAGTTCTTC. It is translated as CASSPLHWNEQFF.

This rearrangement joins TRBV18 to TRBJ2-2; D gene ambiguous. Germline lookup yields CDR1 KGHSH and CDR2 LQKENI. Trimming left V 2 bases short and J 0 bases short, with 13 bases between. This CDR3 is 17 amino acids long. CDR3 nucleotide sequence: TGTGCCAGCTCACCAGGGTTAATTTCCTCGAACACCGGGGAGCTGTTTTTT. This encodes CASSPGLISSNTGELFF. The full variable domain, in which reference TRBV18 and TRBJ2-2 provide the parts outside the CDR3, is NAGVMQNPRHLVRRRGQEARLRCSPMKGHSHVYWYRQLPEEGLKFMVYLQKENIIDESGMPKERFSAEFPKEGPSILRIQQVVRGDSAAYFCASSPGLISSNTGELFFGEGSRLTVL.

The rearrangement joins TRBV4-2 to TRBJ2-7; a weak D match, TRBD2 (5 bases). V was shortened by 0 bases and J by 2 bases, with 20 bases between the two germline ends. The CDR3 is 18 residues long. Germline lookup yields CDR1 LGHNA and CDR2 YNFKEQ. Here the CDR3 reads CASSQEVIVAGGTYEQYF. CDR3 bases: TGTGCCAGCAGCCAAGAAGTGATCGTCGCAGGAGGAACCTACGAGCAGTACTTC.

The chain employs TRBV7-6 and TRBJ1-5; possible D gene TRBD1, 5 bases. The germline V gene has CDR1 SGHVS and CDR2 FNYEAQ. The CDR3 covers 15 residues. The V end lost 0 bases, the J end lost 1 base, and 7 bases lay between the germline ends. CDR3 sequence (DNA): TGTGCCAGCAGCTTAGCGGGGGGGAGCAATCAGCCCCAGCATTTT. This encodes CASSLAGGSNQPQHF.

The chain recombines TRBV27 with TRBJ2-3; 15 bases line up with TRBD2. The CDR3 covers 19 residues. The trim removed 0 bases at V and 6 bases at J, leaving 10 bases unmatched. Germline CDR1 reads MNHEY; CDR2 reads SMNVEV (reference sequence). The CDR3: CASSLSKSGLAGGRDTQYF. As DNA, the CDR3 is TGTGCCAGCAGTTTATCTAAATCCGGACTAGCGGGAGGGCGGGATACGCAGTATTTT.

As concerns this clone: The limits of the CDR3 on the DNA are not certain, so only TCRdb's listed CDR3 is given. CDR3 loop: CASSQFFGPSGQSSYEQYF. The chain uses TRBV11-2 and TRBJ2-7; TRBD1 is the table's D call, not checked against the DNA. The CDR3 sequence runs 19 residues, both termini included. Germline assignment: CDR1 SGHAT and CDR2 FQNNGV.

This sequence joins TRBV11-2 and TRBJ2-7; 9 positions match TRBD1. The CDR3 runs to 16 residues. CDR1 is SGHAT, CDR2 FQNNGV, per germline. Trimming at V came to 3 bases and at J to 1 base, leaving 7 bases not matched to a gene. The CDR3 DNA sequence: TGTGCCAGCAGCTTCGGTATAGGACAGGGGTCCTACGAGCAGTACTTC. It translates to CASSFGIGQGSYEQYF.

Remarks on this clone: Other DNA sequences from this sample encode an identical CDR3 as well. The genes are TRBV11-2 and TRBJ1-1; maybe TRBD1 (5 bases). V lost 1 base and J 5 bases, leaving 14 bases between the germline ends. The CDR3 totals 15 residues. Germline CDR1 is SGHAT and CDR2 is FQNNGV. CDR3 coding DNA: TGTGCCAGCAGCTTAGGCGCCGCGGGGGGAACTGAAGCTTTCTTT. Translated: CASSLGAAGGTEAFF.